Listed below are T cell receptor beta chains from one sample, sequenced in a study of control samples from healthy donors and cancer patients. This table comes from immunoSEQ multiplex PCR, and its TCRdb copy is limited to in-frame clones, with some not included. The table includes some 79,000 clones, roughly 90% detected once. Material for sequencing was blood. The receptor set was obtained from a woman aged 50 to 65 in good health. CDR3s include the opening cysteine and the closing phenylalanine or tryptophan. D genes are given only for firm matches. The size field is filled for only some rows; it gives once, few, many or a size class.

size: .; J: TRBJ2-7; V: TRBV5-5; D: .; DNA: TGTGCCAGCAGCGCTACAGGGAATGTGTACTTC; CDR3: CASSATGNVYF
size: .; J: TRBJ1-2; V: TRBV29-1; D: TRBD1; DNA: TGCAGCGTTCAGGGACAGGGGGCCACCTATGGCTACACCTTC; CDR3: CSVQGQGATYGYTF
size: once; J: TRBJ2-7; V: TRBV2; D: TRBD2; DNA: TGTGCCAGCAGGGAGGGACTAGCGGCCTACGAGCAGTACTTC; CDR3: CASREGLAAYEQYF
size: .; J: TRBJ2-3; V: TRBV21-1; D: .; DNA: TGTGCCAGCAGCAAAGTGGCTAGCAAGAGGGATACGCAGTATTTT; CDR3: CASSKVASKRDTQYF
size: .; J: TRBJ1-2; V: TRBV29-1; D: TRBD1; DNA: TGCAGCGAGACAGGGATCAGTTCCTATGGCTACACCTTC; CDR3: CSETGISSYGYTF
size: .; J: TRBJ2-7; V: TRBV7-9; D: .; DNA: TGTGCCAGCAGCTTAGGAGGGGGGACACTCAACTCCTACGAGCAGTACTTC; CDR3: CASSLGGGTLNSYEQYF
size: .; J: TRBJ1-1; V: TRBV20-1; D: .; DNA: TGCAGTGCAAGTAAAGATAACCGAGGAACTGAAGCTTTCTTT; CDR3: CSASKDNRGTEAFF
size: few; J: TRBJ1-6; V: TRBV6-5; D: TRBD1; DNA: TGTGCCAGCAATCGGGACAGCGCCGGATCACCCCTCCACTTT; CDR3: CASNRDSAGSPLHF
size: few; J: TRBJ2-3; V: TRBV2; D: TRBD2; DNA: TGTGCCAGCAGTCGGGGACTAGCGGGATCTCCAGATACGCAGTATTTT; CDR3: CASSRGLAGSPDTQYF
size: .; J: TRBJ1-4; V: TRBV19; D: .; DNA: TGTGCCAAGGGGGGGCAGCCTAATGAAAAACTGTTTTTT; CDR3: CAKGGQPNEKLFF
size: .; J: TRBJ1-1; V: TRBV2; D: .; DNA: TGTGCCAGCAGAGCGGGGACCGCTGAAGCTTTCTTT; CDR3: CASRAGTAEAFF
size: .; J: TRBJ1-1; V: TRBV2; D: TRBD1; DNA: TGTGCCAGCAGTTACGAGCTGGACAGGGGCCCTGAAGCTTTCTTT; CDR3: CASSYELDRGPEAFF
size: .; J: TRBJ1-2; V: TRBV5-4; D: .; DNA: TGTGCCAGCAGTCCACCTCAGGGGACCCATGGCTACACCTTC; CDR3: CASSPPQGTHGYTF
size: once; J: TRBJ1-4; V: TRBV19; D: .; DNA: TGTGCCAGTAGTATAGGACAGGAGAGGTCAACTAATGAAAAACTGTTTTTT; CDR3: CASSIGQERSTNEKLFF
size: .; J: TRBJ2-3; V: TRBV19; D: TRBD2; DNA: TGTGCCAGTAGTATGAAACCCCCGGGAGGGCATGGAGATACGCAGTATTTT; CDR3: CASSMKPPGGHGDTQYF
size: .; J: TRBJ2-1; V: TRBV5-1; D: TRBD2; DNA: TGCGCCAGCAGCTTGGGGACGGGACTAGCGGGGAGCTCCTACAATGAGCAGTTCTTC; CDR3: CASSLGTGLAGSSYNEQFF
size: .; J: TRBJ2-2; V: TRBV5-6; D: .; DNA: TGTGCCGGTAGTCTCGCGTTCGGGGACACCGGGGAGCTGTTTTTT; CDR3: CAGSLAFGDTGELFF
size: .; J: TRBJ1-6; V: TRBV4-1; D: TRBD1; DNA: TGCGCCAGCAGCCAAGGCTACAGGGGAGAGGATTCACCCCTCCACTTT; CDR3: CASSQGYRGEDSPLHF
size: .; J: TRBJ1-2; V: TRBV5-1; D: .; DNA: TGCGCCAGCTCAGAGGATAACTATGGCTACACCTTC; CDR3: CASSEDNYGYTF
size: .; J: TRBJ2-3; V: TRBV11-2; D: .; DNA: TGTGCCAGCAGCTTAGTAGCGGAGCTTACAGATACGCAGTATTTT; CDR3: CASSLVAELTDTQYF
size: .; J: TRBJ2-7; V: TRBV27; D: .; DNA: TGTGCCAGCAGTTTATCAGGGCAGGCATCTCTCCTGTACGAGCAGTACTTC; CDR3: CASSLSGQASLLYEQYF
size: .; J: TRBJ2-7; V: TRBV5-8; D: TRBD2; DNA: TGTGCCAGCAGCTTCCCTCGGACTAGCGGGAAAGGCACTTACGAGCAGTACTTC; CDR3: CASSFPRTSGKGTYEQYF
size: few; J: TRBJ1-6; V: TRBV6-5; D: .; DNA: TGTGCCAGCAGGCTTGGTACCGCGGGTAATTCACCCCTCCACTTT; CDR3: CASRLGTAGNSPLHF
size: few; J: TRBJ1-5; V: TRBV4-1; D: .; DNA: TGCGCCAGCAGCCCCCGAACAGGGATCGATCAGCCCCAGCATTTT; CDR3: CASSPRTGIDQPQHF
size: .; J: TRBJ1-1; V: TRBV3-1/TRBV3-2; D: .; DNA: TGTGCCAGCAGCCGAGATTCCACTGAAGCTTTCTTT; CDR3: CASSRDSTEAFF
size: .; J: TRBJ1-1; V: TRBV5-5; D: .; DNA: TGTGCCAGCAGCCTGCACCAGGGACCCGATGGATACACTGAAGCTTTCTTT; CDR3: CASSLHQGPDGYTEAFF
size: .; J: TRBJ2-1; V: TRBV6-6; D: TRBD1; DNA: TGTGCCAGCAGTTACGATCGGGCAGGGGGAATGAATGAGCAGTTCTTC; CDR3: CASSYDRAGGMNEQFF
size: .; J: TRBJ2-5; V: TRBV10-3; D: TRBD2; DNA: TGTGCCACGGGGGCGGGAGGGGGGGGAGAGACCCAGTACTTC; CDR3: CATGAGGGGETQYF
size: .; J: TRBJ2-7; V: TRBV30; D: .; DNA: TGTGCCTGGAGCATGACAGGGAGGACCTACGAGCAGTACTTC; CDR3: CAWSMTGRTYEQYF